The rows below give T cell receptor beta chains drawn from one sample of a study of blood T cell repertoires in COVID-19. Assay: immunoSEQ multiplex PCR; the TCRdb copy retains only in-frame clones and omits some. The sample has about 77,000 clones, 75% to 85% seen once; the top ten hold around 4.7%. Sequencing used peripheral blood. Every receptor here comes from an older woman with acute or convalescent COVID-19. Both conserved end residues are part of each CDR3. D genes are given only for firm matches. The size entry is marked missing in some rows and otherwise reads once, few, many or a size class.

>NA|TRBJ2-7|TRBV25-1|NA
CASSRQGGEQYF
TGTGCCAGCAGTAGGCAGGGGGGTGAGCAGTACTTC
>NA|TRBJ1-2|TRBV6-5|TRBD1
CASSSRQGGYTF
TGTGCCAGCAGTTCCCGACAGGGGGGCTACACCTTC
>NA|TRBJ2-7|TRBV6-2/TRBV6-3|TRBD1
CASSPGTGVGYEQYF
TGTGCCAGCAGTCCCGGGACAGGGGTTGGGTACGAGCAGTACTTC
>NA|TRBJ2-1|TRBV19|TRBD2
CASSKQAGGPRNEQFF
TGTGCCAGTAGTAAACAAGCGGGGGGGCCGAGAAATGAGCAGTTCTTC
>NA|TRBJ2-7|TRBV5-6|TRBD2
CASSFGGSSYEQYF
TGTGCCAGCAGCTTCGGCGGGAGCTCCTACGAGCAGTACTTC
>once|TRBJ2-5|TRBV11-3|NA
CASRGDGETQYF
TGTGCCAGCAGAGGGGATGGAGAGACCCAGTACTTC
>NA|TRBJ1-1|TRBV29-1|NA
CSVALRGAPEAFF
TGCAGCGTTGCTCTCCGGGGGGCCCCTGAAGCTTTCTTT
>NA|TRBJ1-2|TRBV6-4|NA
CASSEPGHNYGYTF
TGTGCCAGCAGTGAGCCAGGGCACAACTATGGCTACACCTTC
>NA|TRBJ2-5|TRBV5-4|TRBD2
CASRLAGGRQETQYF
TGTGCCAGCAGATTAGCGGGGGGACGCCAAGAGACCCAGTACTTC
>NA|TRBJ2-3|TRBV20-1|TRBD2
CSASLRRGGLSGLNTQYF
TGCAGTGCTAGTTTGCGGCGGGGGGGCCTTTCAGGACTAAATACGCAGTATTTT
>NA|TRBJ1-1|TRBV4-1|NA
CASSHPFQGGNTEAFF
TGCGCCAGCAGCCACCCATTTCAGGGAGGGAACACTGAAGCTTTCTTT
>NA|TRBJ1-2|TRBV24-1|TRBD1
CATSDPRTGGIYGYTF
TGTGCCACCAGTGATCCAAGGACAGGGGGCATCTATGGCTACACCTTC
>once|TRBJ1-5|TRBV5-6|NA
CASSLVREPPQHF
TGTGCCAGCAGCTTGGTACGGGAGCCGCCCCAGCATTTT
>NA|TRBJ1-2|TRBV6-5|TRBD1
CASRTRTGADYGYTF
TGTGCCAGCAGAACTAGGACAGGGGCGGACTATGGCTACACCTTC
>NA|TRBJ2-7|TRBV24-1|TRBD1
CATSDPRDRTYEQYF
TGTGCCACCAGTGACCCCCGGGACAGGACCTACGAGCAGTACTTC
>NA|TRBJ1-2|TRBV7-9|NA
CASSLVHVLNYGYTF
TGTGCCAGCAGCTTAGTTCACGTTCTAAACTATGGCTACACCTTC
>NA|TRBJ1-2|TRBV5-1|NA
CASAGTSYGYTF
TGCGCCAGCGCCGGGACATCGTATGGCTACACCTTC
>NA|TRBJ2-7|TRBV7-6|TRBD1
CASSPADRRYEQYF
TGTGCCAGCAGCCCCGCGGACAGGCGGTACGAGCAGTACTTC
>NA|TRBJ1-1|TRBV6-2/TRBV6-3|NA
CASSSVRGNTEAFF
TGTGCCAGCAGTTCTGTCAGGGGGAACACTGAAGCTTTCTTT
>NA|TRBJ1-1|TRBV18|NA
CASSEELNTEAFF
TGTGCCAGCTCAGAAGAGCTGAACACTGAAGCTTTCTTT
>NA|TRBJ1-2|TRBV6-5|NA
CASSYAVNYGYTF
TGTGCCAGCAGTTACGCGGTTAACTATGGCTACACCTTC
>NA|TRBJ2-3|TRBV6-5|NA
CASSRGYTDTQYF
TGTGCCAGCAGTCGGGGATACACAGATACGCAGTATTTT
>NA|TRBJ1-1|TRBV5-1|TRBD1
CASSPRQGNTEAFF
TGCGCCAGCAGCCCACGACAGGGGAACACTGAAGCTTTCTTT
>NA|TRBJ1-4|TRBV2|NA
CASSDGRATNEKLFF
TGTGCCAGCAGTGACGGCAGGGCAACTAATGAAAAACTGTTTTTT
>NA|TRBJ1-5|TRBV19|TRBD1
CASSRQGKSSNQPQHF
TGTGCCAGTAGTCGACAGGGCAAATCGAGCAATCAGCCCCAGCATTTT
>NA|TRBJ1-2|TRBV19|NA
CASSIGSSDSNYGYTF
TGTGCCAGTAGTATAGGTTCCTCCGACAGTAACTATGGCTACACCTTC
>NA|TRBJ2-2|TRBV18|TRBD1
CASSPRTGGTLGTGELFF
TGTGCCAGCTCACCACGGACAGGGGGGACCCTCGGGACCGGGGAGCTGTTTTTT
>NA|TRBJ1-5|TRBV19|TRBD1
CASSKTGGDQPQHF
TGTGCCAGTAGTAAAACAGGGGGAGATCAGCCCCAGCATTTT
>NA|TRBJ2-5|TRBV7-9|TRBD1
CASSLGTGRQETQYF
TGTGCCAGCAGCTTAGGGACAGGGAGGCAAGAGACCCAGTACTTC
>NA|TRBJ1-1|TRBV24-1|TRBD1
CATSERTGRPFF
TGTGCCACCAGTGAAAGGACAGGCCGACCTTTCTTT
>NA|TRBJ1-2|TRBV13|TRBD1
CASSTLQGGHGYTF
TGTGCCAGCAGCACCCTACAGGGGGGGCATGGCTACACCTTC
>NA|TRBJ2-7|TRBV5-1|NA
CASSLNREQYF
TGCGCCAGCAGCCTGAACCGGGAGCAGTACTTC
>NA|TRBJ2-1|TRBV7-8|TRBD2
CAGGERGRDEQFF
TGTGCCGGGGGTGAGCGGGGGCGGGATGAGCAGTTCTTC
>few|TRBJ2-5|TRBV5-4|NA
CASSGGGGEETQYF
TGTGCCAGCAGCGGGGGAGGGGGTGAAGAGACCCAGTACTTC
>once|TRBJ1-2|TRBV7-2|TRBD1
CASRVGQGGYGYTF
TGTGCCAGCAGAGTCGGACAGGGCGGCTATGGCTACACCTTC
>NA|TRBJ1-2|TRBV19|NA
CASNGGRDGYTF
TGTGCCAGTAATGGGGGCAGGGATGGCTACACCTTC
>NA|TRBJ1-2|TRBV12-5|NA
CASGLVRSGPYGYTF
TGTGCTAGTGGTTTGGTACGTTCAGGGCCTTATGGCTACACCTTC
>NA|TRBJ1-1|TRBV12-3/TRBV12-4|NA
CASSQGGNTEAFF
TGTGCCAGCAGTCAAGGGGGGAACACTGAAGCTTTCTTT
>NA|TRBJ1-2|TRBV2|NA
CASTEELTGSGYTF
TGTGCCAGCACCGAAGAACTAACAGGGTCCGGCTACACCTTC
>NA|TRBJ1-3|TRBV4-1|NA
CASSLLQDGNTIYF
TGCGCCAGCAGCCTACTTCAAGATGGAAACACCATATATTTT
>NA|TRBJ1-5|TRBV13|NA
CASSLGFQPQHF
TGTGCCAGCAGCTTAGGCTTTCAGCCCCAGCATTTT
>NA|TRBJ1-2|TRBV18|TRBD1
CASSRQGDYGYTF
TGTGCCAGCTCACGACAGGGCGACTATGGCTACACCTTC
>NA|TRBJ2-2|TRBV24-1|TRBD2
CATSDRQRGGISGELFF
TGTGCCACCAGTGATAGGCAGCGGGGGGGCATCTCCGGGGAGCTGTTTTTT
>NA|TRBJ1-6|TRBV6-4|TRBD1
CASSVGRGPSPLHF
TGTGCCAGCAGTGTGGGCAGGGGGCCTTCACCCCTCCACTTT
>NA|TRBJ2-3|TRBV9|NA
CAQSPRDFSDTQYF
TGTGCTCAAAGCCCCAGGGATTTTTCAGATACGCAGTATTTT
>NA|TRBJ1-4|TRBV2|TRBD1
CASRHPGQGDEKLFF
TGTGCCAGCAGGCATCCGGGACAGGGTGATGAAAAACTGTTTTTT
>once|TRBJ2-1|TRBV29-1|TRBD1
CSVKMTGWNEQFF
TGCAGCGTTAAAATGACAGGGTGGAATGAGCAGTTCTTC
>NA|TRBJ2-5|TRBV7-7|NA
CASSLQARQETQYF
TGTGCCAGCAGCTTACAGGCCCGCCAAGAGACCCAGTACTTC
>medium-sized|TRBJ2-1|TRBV19|TRBD2
CASRVTSGGFNEQFF
TGTGCCAGTAGGGTGACTAGCGGGGGATTCAATGAGCAGTTCTTC
>NA|TRBJ1-1|TRBV3-1/TRBV3-2|NA
CASSQGLQGYTEAFF
TGTGCCAGCAGCCAAGGCCTTCAGGGATACACTGAAGCTTTCTTT
>NA|TRBJ2-7|TRBV7-2|NA
CASSLATNSYEQYF
TGTGCCAGCAGCTTAGCCACAAACTCCTACGAGCAGTACTTC
>NA|TRBJ2-2|TRBV5-1|TRBD1
CASSLQGRNTGELFF
TGCGCCAGCAGCTTACAGGGGAGGAACACCGGGGAGCTGTTTTTT